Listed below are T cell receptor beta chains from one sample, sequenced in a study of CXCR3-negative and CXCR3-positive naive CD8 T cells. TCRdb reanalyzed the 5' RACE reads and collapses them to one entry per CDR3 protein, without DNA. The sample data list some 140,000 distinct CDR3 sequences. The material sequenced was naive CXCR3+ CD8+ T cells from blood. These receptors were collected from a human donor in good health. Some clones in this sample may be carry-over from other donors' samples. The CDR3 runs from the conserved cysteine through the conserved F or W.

CASSPTYPGSSYEQYF	TRBV6-5	TRBJ2-7
CASSRNPGGSYNEQFF	TRBV4-1	TRBJ2-1
CASRDRFYGYTF	TRBV5-6	TRBJ1-2
CASSLGGNRDQPQHF	TRBV7-8	TRBJ1-5
CASSHPERDEQYF	TRBV7-9	TRBJ2-7
CASSENFEAFF	TRBV25-1	TRBJ1-1
CASSTQLLNTEAFF	TRBV6-5	TRBJ1-1
CASSEGRGGGIAEAFF	TRBV2	TRBJ1-1
CASSLESGGPPYNEQFF	TRBV7-8	TRBJ2-1
CASSARDFDEQYF	TRBV9	TRBJ2-7
CASSQEYSETQYF	TRBV3-1	TRBJ2-5
CASSFRLAGGGQETQYF	TRBV7-7	TRBJ2-5
CATQGEGAYGYTF	TRBV15	TRBJ1-2
CAISESGDLYGYTF	TRBV10-3	TRBJ1-2
CSARPTVSGGYEQYF	TRBV20-1	TRBJ2-7
CASSPGGPSEQYF	TRBV12-3/TRBV12-4	TRBJ2-7
CASSLTRRTEAFF	TRBV14	TRBJ1-1
CASSPGQSSYNEQFF	TRBV6-5	TRBJ2-1
CASSYPVGAGVYNEQFF	TRBV6-6	TRBJ2-1
CASTLSPGRWGLAAHYNEQFF	TRBV6-2/TRBV6-3	TRBJ2-1
CASSQVDLYQETQYF	TRBV4-2	TRBJ2-5
CASSLPGQGPTFF	TRBV7-9	TRBJ1-1
CASSRGLAGSYEQYF	TRBV3-1	TRBJ2-7
CASSLADYNEQFF	TRBV2	TRBJ2-1